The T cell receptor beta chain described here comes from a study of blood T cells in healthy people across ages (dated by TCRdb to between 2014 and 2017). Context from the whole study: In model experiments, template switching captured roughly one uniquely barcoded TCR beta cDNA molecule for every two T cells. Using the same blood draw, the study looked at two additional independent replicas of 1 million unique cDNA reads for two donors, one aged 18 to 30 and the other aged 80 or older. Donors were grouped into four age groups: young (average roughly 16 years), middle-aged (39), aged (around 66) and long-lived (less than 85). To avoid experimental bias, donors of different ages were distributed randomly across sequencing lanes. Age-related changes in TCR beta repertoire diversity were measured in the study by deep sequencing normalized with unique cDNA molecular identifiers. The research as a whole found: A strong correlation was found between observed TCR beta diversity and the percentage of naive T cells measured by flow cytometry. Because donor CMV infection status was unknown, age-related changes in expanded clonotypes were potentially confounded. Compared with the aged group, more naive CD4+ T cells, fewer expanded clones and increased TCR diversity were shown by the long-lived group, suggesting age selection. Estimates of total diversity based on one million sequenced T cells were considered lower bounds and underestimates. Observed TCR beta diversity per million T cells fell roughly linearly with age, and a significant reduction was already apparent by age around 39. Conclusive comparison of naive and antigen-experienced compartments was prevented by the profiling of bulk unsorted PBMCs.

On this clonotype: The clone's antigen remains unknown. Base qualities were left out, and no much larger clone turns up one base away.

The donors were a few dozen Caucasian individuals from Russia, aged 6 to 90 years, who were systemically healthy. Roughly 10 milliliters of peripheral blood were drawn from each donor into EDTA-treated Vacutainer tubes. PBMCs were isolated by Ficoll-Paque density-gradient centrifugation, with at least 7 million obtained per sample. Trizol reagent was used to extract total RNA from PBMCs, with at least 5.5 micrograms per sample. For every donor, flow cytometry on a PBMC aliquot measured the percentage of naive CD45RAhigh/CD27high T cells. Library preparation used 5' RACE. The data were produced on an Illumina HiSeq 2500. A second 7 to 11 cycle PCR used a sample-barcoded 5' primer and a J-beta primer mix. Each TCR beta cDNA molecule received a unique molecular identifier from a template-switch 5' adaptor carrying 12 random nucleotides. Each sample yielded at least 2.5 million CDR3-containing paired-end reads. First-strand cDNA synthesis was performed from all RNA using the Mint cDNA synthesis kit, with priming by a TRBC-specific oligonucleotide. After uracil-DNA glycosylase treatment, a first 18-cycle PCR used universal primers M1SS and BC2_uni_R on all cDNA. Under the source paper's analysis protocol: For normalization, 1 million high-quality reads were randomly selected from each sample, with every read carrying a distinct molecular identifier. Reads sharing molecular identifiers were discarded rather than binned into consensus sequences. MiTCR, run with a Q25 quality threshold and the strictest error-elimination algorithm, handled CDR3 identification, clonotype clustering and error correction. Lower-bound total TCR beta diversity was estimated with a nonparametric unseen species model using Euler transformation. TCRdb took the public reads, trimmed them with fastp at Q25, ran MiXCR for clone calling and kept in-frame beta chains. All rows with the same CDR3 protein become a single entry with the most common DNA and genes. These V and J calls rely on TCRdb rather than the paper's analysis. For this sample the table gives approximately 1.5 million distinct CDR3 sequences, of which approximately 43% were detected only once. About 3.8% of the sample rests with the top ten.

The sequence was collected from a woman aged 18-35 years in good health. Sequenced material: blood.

The nucleotide sequence is TGTGCCAGCAGTACTCCTCCCCGGGACAGCGGTCCGGGAGAGCAGTACTTC. It translates as CASSTPPRDSGPGEQYF. The chain is made from TRBV28 and TRBJ2-7; TRBD1 aligns with 7 central bases. CDR1 MDHEN and CDR2 SYDVKM are derived from the germline V gene. From V the trimming removes 5 bases and from J it removes 7 bases, while the gene matches leave 20 bases of the junction unaccounted for. From the cysteine up to the phenylalanine, the CDR3 has a length of 17 residues. The CDR3 DNA has 51 bases and is translated from base 1.